The 30 T cell receptor beta chains below come from one sample, sequenced in a study of OX40 agonist ivuxolimab in advanced cancers. Using immunoSEQ multiplex PCR, the repertoire was profiled, and TCRdb retains in-frame clones only, with some absent. The table has about 94,000 clones, roughly 84% seen once. The source material was CD4+ or CD8+ T cells sorted from blood, sampled in a trial of the OX40 agonist ivuxolimab. Receptors were obtained from an adult with an advanced solid tumor such as melanoma, head and neck, liver or kidney cancer.

The rearrangement joins TRBV10-2 to TRBJ1-6; 9 bases are a match to TRBD1. CDR3 size: 16 residues. CDR1 WSHSY and CDR2 SAAADI come from the germline V gene. After removal of 2 bases from V and 9 bases from J, the junction contained 8 bases not matched to a gene. CDR3 sequence: CASSEVTGGSGSPLHF. Written as DNA, the CDR3 is TGCGCCAGCAGTGAGGTGACAGGGGGTTCTGGTTCACCCCTCCACTTT.

The chain couples TRBV7-9 to TRBJ2-7, with D unclear. This CDR3 region has 10 residues. Germline assignment: CDR1 SEHNR and CDR2 FQNEAQ (reference sequence). The germline V and J ends were trimmed by 8 bases and 6 bases, with 8 bases remaining between them. CDR3 sequence: CASALVEQYF. For the CDR3, the DNA is TGTGCCAGCGCCCTGGTCGAGCAGTACTTC.

The chain couples TRBV11-2 to TRBJ2-4; 7 bases agree with TRBD1. J lost 1 base, V lost 5 bases, and 17 bases had no gene match. Germline CDR1 reads SGHAT; CDR2 reads FQNNGV. The CDR3 covers 19 residues. DNA for the CDR3: TGTGCCAGCAGCCTCGACAGGGCAACGGTTAATGCGGCCAAAAACATTCAGTACTTC. Its protein product is CASSLDRATVNAAKNIQYF.

This clone came up once. V is TRBV6-6 and J is TRBJ1-1; 8 bases are a match to TRBD1. This CDR3 has 13 amino acids. J was trimmed by 1 base and V by 7 bases; bases with no gene match: 2. The germline V gene encodes CDR1 MNHNY and CDR2 SVGAGI (reference sequence). CDR3 loop: CASNRGKNTEAFF. CDR3 nucleotides: TGTGCCAGCAACAGGGGGAAGAACACTGAAGCTTTCTTT.

The chain links TRBV4-2 to TRBJ2-1, with 10 bases lining up with TRBD2. Looked up from germline, CDR1 is LGHNA and CDR2 is YNFKEQ. There are 17 residues in the CDR3. The J segment lost 6 bases and the V segment lost 0 bases, leaving 8 bases of the junction unmatched. In nucleotides, the CDR3 is TGTGCCAGCAGCCAAGATTCATTACTAGCGGGGTTCAATGAGCAGTTCTTC. It yields the protein CASSQDSLLAGFNEQFF.

The V and J genes are TRBV6-4 and TRBJ1-2; no firm D call. Looked up from germline, CDR1 is MRHNA and CDR2 is SNTAGT. Deletions cut 3 bases from V and 2 bases from J, with 7 bases between. The CDR3 is made up of 13 amino acids. The CDR3 nucleotides read TGTGCCAGCAGTGAGGGAGAAAACTATGGCTACACCTTC. Translated: CASSEGENYGYTF.

The gene calls are TRBV19 and TRBJ2-5; 8 bases align to TRBD2. Trimming at V came to 7 bases and at J to 9 bases, leaving 13 bases not matched to a gene. This CDR3 region has 14 residues. From germline, CDR1 is LNHDA and CDR2 SQIVND (reference sequence). The CDR3 sequence: CASKGGGPDSAQYF. The CDR3 DNA reads TGTGCCAGTAAGGGCGGGGGGCCAGACTCGGCCCAGTACTTC.

A single count supports this clone. This chain joins TRBV9 and TRBJ1-1, with 10 bases fitting TRBD1. Germline CDR1 SGDLS, CDR2 YYNGEE. The CDR3 extends over 15 amino acids. Losses at the gene ends were 4 bases for V and 4 bases for J; bases not matched to a gene: 7. The CDR3 DNA is TGTGCCAGCAGCCTCCGACAGGGGGCCGGCACTGAAGCTTTCTTT. Its translation is CASSLRQGAGTEAFF.

This sequence joins TRBV19 and TRBJ2-7, with 7 bases lining up with TRBD1. With 6 bases clipped from V and 6 bases from J, the junction kept 11 bases outside the gene matches. Germline V lookup: CDR1 LNHDA, CDR2 SQIVND (reference sequence). The CDR3 is made up of 14 amino acids. The CDR3 sequence: CASSTRGQFGEQYF. The CDR3 region has the DNA TGTGCCAGTAGCACTAGGGGACAGTTTGGCGAGCAGTACTTC.

The chain carries TRBV6-4 and TRBJ2-3; D is unclear. Trimming removed 2 bases at V and 4 bases at J, with 7 bases between. The CDR3 is made up of 13 amino acids. Germline values: CDR1 MRHNA, CDR2 SNTAGT. The CDR3 DNA follows: TGTGCCAGCAGTGACCAAAGGTCAGATACGCAGTATTTT. As protein: CASSDQRSDTQYF.

The V call is TRBV6-5, the J call TRBJ1-5; D gene ambiguous. Germline assignment: CDR1 MNHEY and CDR2 SVGAGI. This CDR3 has 13 amino acids. Trimming cost V 2 bases and J 3 bases, with 5 bases left between them. The CDR3: CASSYQSNQPQHF. The DNA for the CDR3 is TGTGCCAGCAGTTACCAGTCCAATCAGCCCCAGCATTTT.

V and J are TRBV15 and TRBJ1-1; 8 positions agree with TRBD1. From germline, CDR1 is LNHNV and CDR2 YYDKDF (reference sequence). V was clipped by 0 bases and J by 6 bases; unmatched bases: 3. The CDR3 is 14 amino acids. The CDR3 is CATSREGQAAEAFF. As DNA, the CDR3 is TGTGCCACCAGCAGAGAGGGACAGGCCGCTGAAGCTTTCTTT.

The chain uses TRBV2 and TRBJ1-1; D is uncertain. Trimming removed 2 bases at V and 5 bases at J, with 9 bases between. This CDR3 has 13 residues. CDR1 and CDR2 (germline): SNHLY, FYNNEI. The chain's CDR3 is CASSESRGTEAFF. CDR3 bases: TGTGCCAGCAGTGAAAGCCGGGGTACTGAAGCTTTCTTT.

In its sample, this clone was seen a few times. V is TRBV19 and J is TRBJ1-2; unclear D gene. The V gene's germline CDR1 is LNHDA and CDR2 SQIVND (reference sequence). This CDR3 comprises 12 residues. Trimming took 5 bases from V and 1 from J, leaving 5 bases between them. The CDR3 protein is CASSPNNYGYTF. CDR3 bases: TGTGCCAGTAGTCCCAATAACTATGGCTACACCTTC.

The chain links TRBV5-1 to TRBJ1-1; TRBD1 might be the D (5 bases). From germline, CDR1 is SGHRS and CDR2 YFSETQ. This CDR3 region has 14 residues. V gave up 5 bases and J gave up 4 bases, with 15 bases separating them. CDR3 residues: CASRLDGGTTEAFF. CDR3 nucleotides: TGCGCCAGCAGGCTGGACGGCGGGACCACTGAAGCTTTCTTT.

This chain connects TRBV19 to TRBJ1-4, with 9 bases fitting TRBD1. The CDR3 is made up of 14 amino acids. V was pared by 6 bases and J by 3 bases, with 2 bases of the junction left unmatched. Germline V gene sequence: CDR1 LNHDA, CDR2 SQIVND (reference sequence). The chain's CDR3 is CASRDRGANEKLFF. The CDR3 DNA reads as TGTGCCAGTAGGGACAGGGGAGCTAATGAAAAACTGTTTTTT.

This chain links TRBV7-3 with TRBJ2-5; possibly TRBD2 for D (6 bases). CDR3 length: 13 residues. Germline CDR1 reads SGHTA; CDR2 reads FQGTGA. Deletions cut 5 bases from V and 4 bases from J, with 11 bases between. CDR3 nucleotides: TGTGCCAGCAGCCGGGGGTTACGAGAGACCCAGTACTTC. Translation: CASSRGLRETQYF.

This chain uses TRBV11-2 with TRBJ2-2; a weak D match, TRBD1 (6 bases). Germline values: CDR1 SGHAT, CDR2 FQNNGV. V lost 6 bases, J lost 5 bases, and 13 bases lay in between. There are 14 residues in the CDR3. The CDR3 DNA reads TGTGCCAGCAGAACCAACAGGGAAACCGGGGAGCTGTTTTTT. Translating gives CASRTNRETGELFF.

The chain joins TRBV7-9 to TRBJ2-3, with D maybe TRBD2 (7 bases). The V end lost 5 bases, the J end lost 4 bases, and 13 bases lay between the germline ends. Germline V gives CDR1 SEHNR, CDR2 FQNEAQ (reference sequence). CDR3 length equals 14 residues. The CDR3 sequence: CASSQGGGADTQYF. CDR3 coding DNA: TGTGCCAGCAGCCAAGGGGGGGGTGCAGATACGCAGTATTTT.

This chain uses TRBV11-3 with TRBJ1-1, with D perhaps TRBD1 (5 bases). The CDR3 runs to 14 residues. V was trimmed by 1 base and J by 6 bases, leaving 12 bases between them. Looked up from germline, CDR1 is SGHNT and CDR2 is YENEEA. In DNA form, the CDR3 reads TGTGCCAGCAGCTTAGGGGGGTCTGTGGCTGAAGCTTTCTTT. The encoded protein is CASSLGGSVAEAFF.

The V gene is TRBV7-2, the J gene TRBJ2-7; D may be TRBD1 (6 bases). In germline, CDR1 is SGHTA, CDR2 FQGNSA. This CDR3 contains 15 residues. Trimming removed 1 base at V and 3 bases at J, with 13 bases between. The CDR3 DNA reads TGTGCCAGCAGCTTAGTAGGGACACCTGACTACGAGCAGTACTTC. Amino acids: CASSLVGTPDYEQYF.

The chain joins TRBV5-1 to TRBJ1-1; D is ambiguous. V shed 4 bases and J shed 1 base, with 8 bases lying between them. Germline values: CDR1 SGHRS, CDR2 YFSETQ. This CDR3 spans 13 amino acids. The CDR3 protein is CASSTYANTEAFF. CDR3 bases: TGCGCCAGCAGCACGTACGCGAACACTGAAGCTTTCTTT.

The chain recombines TRBV5-1 with TRBJ2-2; 8 bases match TRBD2. The ends lost 4 bases at V and 2 bases at J; junction bases unmatched: 16. The germline V gene encodes CDR1 SGHRS and CDR2 YFSETQ. The CDR3 spans 19 residues. CDR3 sequence reads: CASSGSAGAVFANTGELFF. In DNA form, the CDR3 reads TGCGCCAGCAGCGGGTCAGCGGGGGCCGTCTTCGCAAACACCGGGGAGCTGTTTTTT.

The chain is built from TRBV18 and TRBJ1-1; no definite D call. The CDR3 length is 17 residues. Trimming removed 0 bases from V and 0 bases from J, with 14 bases in between. The germline V gene has CDR1 KGHSH and CDR2 LQKENI. The CDR3 DNA reads TGTGCCAGCTCACCACCCGGTTTAGGAGGGCTGAACACTGAAGCTTTCTTT. This translates into CASSPPGLGGLNTEAFF.

Only a few counts were recorded for this clone. The genes are TRBV11-2 and TRBJ2-7; TRBD1 is a possible D gene (6 bases). Germline loops: CDR1 SGHAT, CDR2 FQNNGV. The CDR3 contains 14 residues. Trimming left V 3 bases short and J 2 bases short, with 11 bases between. CDR3 DNA sequence: TGTGCCAGCAGCTTCTCCAGGGGAACCTACGAGCAGTACTTC. This sequence encodes CASSFSRGTYEQYF.

The CDR3 DNA reads as TGCAGCGTTGTCGCCGAGACAGGGGGCTGGGACGGGGAGCTGTTTTTT. Protein: CSVVAETGGWDGELFF. The gene calls are TRBV29-1 and TRBJ2-2, with TRBD1 matching over 10 bases. Trimming took 4 bases from V and 7 from J; bases not matched to a gene: 12. This CDR3 contains 16 residues. The germline CDR1 and CDR2 sequences are SQVTM and ANQGSEA.

A few counts support this clone. V is TRBV4-1 and J is TRBJ2-3; D may be TRBD1 (6 bases). From germline, CDR1 is MGHRA and CDR2 YSYEKL. This CDR3 is 14 amino acids long. V lost 2 bases and J lost 4, with 10 bases in between. In DNA form, the CDR3 reads TGCGCCAGCAGCCAACAACAGGGCCCAGATACGCAGTATTTT. Protein sequence: CASSQQQGPDTQYF.

This chain connects TRBV6-5 to TRBJ1-1, with 7 bases matching TRBD1. Germline assignment: CDR1 MNHEY and CDR2 SVGAGI. The ends lost 7 bases at V and 0 bases at J; junction bases unmatched: 5. This CDR3 contains 14 residues. The CDR3 loop reads CASTPDRLNTEAFF. In DNA, the CDR3 is TGTGCCAGCACCCCGGACAGGTTGAACACTGAAGCTTTCTTT.

J is TRBJ1-1 and V is TRBV5-1; tentatively, D is TRBD1 (5 bases). V was cut by 4 bases and J by 4 bases, with 8 bases left in between. In germline, CDR1 is SGHRS, CDR2 YFSETQ. This CDR3 has 12 amino acids. The CDR3 is CASSQGFTEAFF. CDR3 DNA: TGCGCCAGCAGCCAGGGTTTCACTGAAGCTTTCTTT. Full variable domain (rest looked up from reference TRBV5-1 and TRBJ1-1): KAGVTQTPRYLIKTRGQQVTLSCSPISGHRSVSWYQQTPGQGLQFLFEYFSETQRNKGNFPGRFSGRQFSNSRSEMNVSTLELGDSALYLCASSQGFTEAFFGQGTRLTVV.

The V call is TRBV9, the J call TRBJ2-1; a possible D gene is TRBD1 (5 bases). V lost 0 bases to trimming and J lost 8 bases, with 12 bases between them. The CDR3 is made up of 14 amino acids. Germline V CDR1 and CDR2: SGDLS, YYNGEE. The CDR3 reads CASSVGQGHDEQFF. The CDR3 region has the DNA TGTGCCAGCAGCGTAGGCCAGGGTCACGATGAGCAGTTCTTC.